These 8 T cell receptor beta chains were sequenced from one sample in a study of cytomegalovirus exposure and HLA in healthy donors. A multiplex PCR was run with 60 Vbeta primers and 13 Jbeta primers. Using immunoSEQ multiplex PCR, the repertoire was profiled, and TCRdb retains in-frame clones only, with some absent. The sample carries under 200,000 clones, roughly 80% recorded once. Sequenced input: PBMCs. Receptor source: a woman in her late teens or twenties in good health and CMV-seronegative.

The V call is TRBV7-2, the J call TRBJ1-5; TRBD1 is a possible D gene (5 bases). The CDR3 loop spans 14 amino acids. Trimming left V 5 bases short and J 3 bases short, with 11 bases between. Germline V gene data show CDR1 as SGHTA and CDR2 as FQGNSA. The CDR3 protein is CASSPDSTNQPQHF. Here the CDR3 DNA reads TGTGCCAGCAGCCCAGACAGCACCAATCAGCCCCAGCATTTT. The complete variable domain, with remaining parts taken from reference TRBV7-2 and TRBJ1-5, reads GAGVSQSPSNKVTEKGKDVELRCDPISGHTALYWYRQSLGQGLEFLIYFQGNSAPDKSGLPSDRFSAERTGGSVSTLTIQRTQQEDSAVYLCASSPDSTNQPQHFGDGTRLSIL.

The chain uses TRBV7-9 and TRBJ2-1; D gene uncertain. Germline CDR1 is SEHNR and CDR2 is FQNEAQ (reference sequence). V lost 5 bases, J lost 7 bases, and 21 bases lay in between. The CDR3 covers 16 residues. CDR3 bases: TGTGCCAGCAGCCTACCAGAGGTCCTAACCGTAAATGAGCAGTTCTTC. It encodes CASSLPEVLTVNEQFF.

V is TRBV19 and J is TRBJ2-2; weak D call: TRBD2 (5 bases). The CDR3 spans 14 residues. The germline V gene encodes CDR1 LNHDA and CDR2 SQIVND (reference sequence). V lost 7 bases and J 1 base, leaving 10 bases between the germline ends. For the CDR3, the DNA is TGTGCCAGTACTACGGACTGGAACACCGGGGAGCTGTTTTTT. Its translation: CASTTDWNTGELFF.

The chain recombines TRBV5-8 with TRBJ1-5; D is ambiguous. V shed 0 bases and J shed 0 bases, with 16 bases lying between them. CDR1 is SGHTS and CDR2 is YDEGEE in the germline V gene. The CDR3 consists of 18 residues. CDR3 region: CASSLAVVSPPSNQPQHF. The CDR3 nucleotides read TGTGCCAGCAGCTTGGCCGTTGTATCCCCTCCTAGCAATCAGCCCCAGCATTTT.

To note about this clone: The sample holds other DNA sequences that translate to the same CDR3. The rearrangement joins TRBV15 to TRBJ2-7; 12 nucleotides agree with TRBD2. After removal of 3 bases from V and 2 bases from J, the junction contained 8 bases not matched to a gene. The CDR3 is made up of 17 amino acids. Per the germline V gene, CDR1 is LNHNV and CDR2 is YYDKDF (reference sequence). Here the CDR3 DNA reads TGTGCCACCAGCAGCGAGACTAGCGGGAGATCGGCCTACGAGCAGTACTTC. Translating it yields CATSSETSGRSAYEQYF.

The chain is built from TRBV27 and TRBJ2-1; 9 bases match TRBD2. This CDR3 is built from 17 residues. Germline values: CDR1 MNHEY, CDR2 SMNVEV (reference sequence). The V gene end was trimmed by 3 bases and the J gene end by 6 bases; junction bases not matched to a gene: 12. Here the CDR3 reads CASSFPTTAGGRNEQFF. CDR3 in DNA: TGTGCCAGCAGTTTTCCTACTACGGCGGGAGGGCGCAATGAGCAGTTCTTC.

This chain joins TRBV5-6 and TRBJ2-3, with 12 positions matching TRBD2. V lost 5 bases, J lost 5 bases, and 3 bases stayed unmatched. CDR1 is SGHDT, CDR2 YYEEEE, per germline. The CDR3 extends over 14 amino acids. The CDR3 DNA reads TGTGCCAGCAGAGGGGGACTAGCGGGAGATACGCAGTATTTT. This gives the protein CASRGGLAGDTQYF. The variable domain in full, with the rest retrieved from reference TRBV5-6 and TRBJ2-3, is DAGVTQSPTHLIKTRGQQVTLRCSPKSGHDTVSWYQQALGQGPQFIFQYYEEEERQRGNFPDRFSGHQFPNYSSELNVNALLLGDSALYLCASRGGLAGDTQYFGPGTRLTVL.

This clone was seen just once. This sequence joins TRBV9 and TRBJ1-3; TRBD1 is a possible D gene (6 bases). The CDR3 sequence is 14 residues long. Trimming took 3 bases from V and 4 from J, leaving 11 bases between them. The germline gives CDR1 SGDLS, CDR2 YYNGEE. CDR3 sequence reads: CASSDRTAGNTIYF. CDR3 nucleotides: TGTGCCAGCAGCGATCGGACAGCCGGAAACACCATATATTTT.